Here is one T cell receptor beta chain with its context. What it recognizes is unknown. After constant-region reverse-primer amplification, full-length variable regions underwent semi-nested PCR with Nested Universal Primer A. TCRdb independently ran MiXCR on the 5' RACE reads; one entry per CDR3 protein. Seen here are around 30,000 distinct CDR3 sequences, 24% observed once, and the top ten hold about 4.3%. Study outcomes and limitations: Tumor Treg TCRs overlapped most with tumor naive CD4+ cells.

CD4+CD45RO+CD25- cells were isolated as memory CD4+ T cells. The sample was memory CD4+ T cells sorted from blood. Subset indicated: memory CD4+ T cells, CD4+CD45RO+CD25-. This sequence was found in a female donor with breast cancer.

The CDR3 coding sequence is TGTGCCAGCAGTGAATGGCCCGAGGGAGAGACCCAGTACTTC. As protein: CASSEWPEGETQYF. J is TRBJ2-5 and V is TRBV2; a possible D gene is TRBD2 (5 bases). With 2 bases removed from V and 4 bases from J, the gap between germline ends came to 11 bases. Germline CDR1 and CDR2: SNHLY and FYNNEI. CDR3 length: 14 amino acids.